This TCR beta chain comes out of a study of blood T cell repertoires in COVID-19. Clones were read by immunoSEQ multiplex PCR, and TCRdb kept only the in-frame ones, dropping some. The sample lists over 350,000 clones; more than 75% were seen once. This CDR3 comprises 15 residues. Germline values: CDR1 LNHDA, CDR2 SQIVND (reference sequence). The V and J ends lost 7 bases and 5 bases respectively, with 20 bases between them. The J gene is TRBJ1-1, the V gene TRBV19, with D possibly being TRBD1 (6 bases). Source material: PBMCs or T cells enriched from blood (not recorded which). This clonotype originated in a woman under 30 who had recovered from COVID-19. The CDR3 spells CASIRSGEGGTEAFF. The DNA of the CDR3 is TGTGCCAGTATTAGGTCCGGCGAGGGGGGGACTGAAGCTTTCTTT.